This T cell receptor beta chain appears in the sequencing data of a study of blood T cell repertoires in COVID-19. Study at large: Collection of acute and convalescent COVID-19 samples took place in the United States, Italy and Spain. From T cells, B-cell-depleted T cells, or PBMCs came the material, which was cDNA or gDNA.

Original methodology: Quantification of nucleated cells was approximated via reference gene primer amplification. TCRdb's table, derived via immunoSEQ multiplex PCR, lists solely in-frame clones and lacks some. That table is the source of V, J and clone size, and D and trimming were worked out from the DNA. The table has some 180,000 clones, around 80% seen once. The sequencing input was peripheral blood. This clonotype was obtained from a woman at least 80 years old with active or convalescent COVID-19.

CDR3 sequence reads: CASTIIQGETQYF. CDR3 in DNA: TGTGCCAGCACCATAATACAGGGGGAGACCCAGTACTTC. The V and J genes are TRBV2 and TRBJ2-5; 7 bases fit TRBD1. The germline V gene encodes CDR1 SNHLY and CDR2 FYNNEI. V gave up 7 bases and J gave up 5 bases; unmatched junction bases: 7. The CDR3 covers 13 residues.